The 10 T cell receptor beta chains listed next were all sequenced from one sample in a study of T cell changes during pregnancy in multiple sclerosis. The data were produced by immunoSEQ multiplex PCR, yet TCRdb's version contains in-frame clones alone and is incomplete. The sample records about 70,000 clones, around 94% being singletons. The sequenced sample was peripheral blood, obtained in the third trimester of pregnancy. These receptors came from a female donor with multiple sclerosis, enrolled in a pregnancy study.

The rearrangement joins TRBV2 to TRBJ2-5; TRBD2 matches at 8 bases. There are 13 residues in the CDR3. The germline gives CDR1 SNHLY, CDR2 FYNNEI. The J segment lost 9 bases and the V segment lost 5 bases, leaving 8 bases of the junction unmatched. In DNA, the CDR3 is TGTGCCAGCAGTTCTAGCGGGCTGGGTCCCCAGTACTTC. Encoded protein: CASSSSGLGPQYF.

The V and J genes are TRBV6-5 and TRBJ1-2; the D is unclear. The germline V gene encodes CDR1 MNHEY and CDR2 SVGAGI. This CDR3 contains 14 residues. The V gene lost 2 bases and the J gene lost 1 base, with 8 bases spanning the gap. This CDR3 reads CASSYRDLNYGYTF. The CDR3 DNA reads TGTGCCAGCAGTTACCGGGATCTTAACTATGGCTACACCTTC.

This CDR3 is CASSLGLYGYTF. As DNA, the CDR3 is TGTGCCAGCAGTTTAGGACTCTATGGCTACACCTTC. This rearrangement joins TRBV28 to TRBJ1-2; D remains unclear. Germline V CDR1 and CDR2: MDHEN, SYDVKM. The CDR3 contains 12 residues. Trimming removed 2 bases at V and 4 bases at J, with 5 bases between.

The CDR3 sequence is CASSQRTGMNTEAFF. In DNA form, the CDR3 reads TGTGCCAGCAGTCAAAGGACAGGTATGAACACTGAAGCTTTCTTT. J is TRBJ1-1 and V is TRBV6-1, with 7 bases aligning to TRBD1. The germline V gene encodes CDR1 MNHNS and CDR2 SASEGT. V lost 5 bases, J lost 0 bases, and 6 bases stayed unmatched. The CDR3 sequence is 15 residues long.

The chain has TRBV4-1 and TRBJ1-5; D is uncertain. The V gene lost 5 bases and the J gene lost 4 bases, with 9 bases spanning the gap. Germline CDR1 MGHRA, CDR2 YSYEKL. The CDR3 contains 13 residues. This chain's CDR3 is CASSSLSNQPQHF. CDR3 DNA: TGCGCCAGCAGCTCCCTGTCGAATCAGCCCCAGCATTTT.

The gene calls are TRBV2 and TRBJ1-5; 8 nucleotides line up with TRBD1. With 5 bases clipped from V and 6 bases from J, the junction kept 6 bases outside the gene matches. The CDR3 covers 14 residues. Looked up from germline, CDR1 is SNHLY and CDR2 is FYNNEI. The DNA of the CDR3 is TGTGCCAGCAGTCCACAGGGGGTAGGTCAGCCCCAGCATTTT. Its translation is CASSPQGVGQPQHF.

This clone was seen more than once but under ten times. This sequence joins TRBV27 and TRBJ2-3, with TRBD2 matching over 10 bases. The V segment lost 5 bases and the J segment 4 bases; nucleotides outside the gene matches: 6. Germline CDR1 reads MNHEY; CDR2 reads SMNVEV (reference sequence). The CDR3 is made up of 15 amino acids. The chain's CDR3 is CASSALAGVPDTQYF. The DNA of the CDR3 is TGTGCCAGCAGTGCTCTAGCGGGAGTACCAGATACGCAGTATTTT.

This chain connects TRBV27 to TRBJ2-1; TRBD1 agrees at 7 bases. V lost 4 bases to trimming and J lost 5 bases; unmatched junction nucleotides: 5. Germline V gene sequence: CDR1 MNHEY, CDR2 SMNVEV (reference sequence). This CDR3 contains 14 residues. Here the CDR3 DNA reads TGTGCCAGCAGTTCACACGGGACAGACAATGAGCAGTTCTTC. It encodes CASSSHGTDNEQFF.

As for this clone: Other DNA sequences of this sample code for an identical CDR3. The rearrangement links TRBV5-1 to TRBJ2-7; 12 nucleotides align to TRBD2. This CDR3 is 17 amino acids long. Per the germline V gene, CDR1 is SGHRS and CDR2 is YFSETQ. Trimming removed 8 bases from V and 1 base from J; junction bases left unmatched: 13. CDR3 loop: CASSGLAGGPGSYEQYF. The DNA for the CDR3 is TGCGCCAGTAGCGGTCTAGCGGGAGGGCCGGGGTCCTACGAGCAGTACTTC. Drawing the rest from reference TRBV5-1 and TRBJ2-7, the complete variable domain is KAGVTQTPRYLIKTRGQQVTLSCSPISGHRSVSWYQQTPGQGLQFLFEYFSETQRNKGNFPGRFSGRQFSNSRSEMNVSTLELGDSALYLCASSGLAGGPGSYEQYFGPGTRLTVT.

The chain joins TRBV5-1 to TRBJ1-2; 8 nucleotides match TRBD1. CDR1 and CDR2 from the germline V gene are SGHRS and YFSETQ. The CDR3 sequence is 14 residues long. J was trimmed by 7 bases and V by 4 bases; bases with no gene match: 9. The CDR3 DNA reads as TGCGCCAGCAGCGGGGGACAGGACGCCGCTGGCTACACCTTC. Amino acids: CASSGGQDAAGYTF.